Shown below are 19 T cell receptor beta chains from a single sample sequenced in a study of cytomegalovirus exposure and HLA in healthy donors. TCRdb's copy holds only in-frame clones and misses some; the assay was immunoSEQ multiplex PCR. The sample has some 130,000 clones; approximately 82% are singletons. Sequencing input: PBMCs. These receptors were obtained from a young man in good health and CMV-seropositive.

The rearrangement uses TRBV27 and TRBJ2-7; D is perhaps TRBD1 (7 bases). V lost 0 bases, J lost 0 bases, and 9 bases lay in between. The CDR3 is made up of 15 amino acids. The germline V gene has CDR1 MNHEY and CDR2 SMNVEV (reference sequence). CDR3: CASSLSRDSSYEQYF. The CDR3 region has the DNA TGTGCCAGCAGTTTATCGCGGGACAGCTCCTACGAGCAGTACTTC.

J is TRBJ1-6 and V is TRBV4-3; no definite D call. Germline loops: CDR1 LGHNA, CDR2 YSLEER. CDR3 size: 13 residues. With 4 bases removed from V and 8 bases from J, the gap between germline ends came to 9 bases. CDR3 in amino acids: CASSLGGDSPLHF. In DNA, the CDR3 is TGCGCCAGCAGCCTGGGCGGGGATTCACCCCTCCACTTT.

The V gene is TRBV5-1, the J gene TRBJ2-2; perhaps TRBD2 as D (5 bases). CDR1 is SGHRS, CDR2 YFSETQ, per germline. This CDR3 region has 16 residues. V dropped 6 bases and J dropped 0 bases, with 15 bases sitting between them. The CDR3 spells CASTRRAFANTGELFF. The CDR3 DNA reads TGCGCCAGCACCCGGCGGGCCTTCGCGAACACCGGGGAGCTGTTTTTT.

In this sample, this clone turned up many times. The chain uses TRBV23-1 and TRBJ1-4; 8 bases are a match to TRBD1. TRBV23-1 is known as an ORF, though its function is uncertain. Trimming at V came to 2 bases and at J to 4 bases, leaving 3 bases not matched to a gene. This CDR3 contains 15 residues. The CDR3 bases are TGCGCCAGCAGTCAACGGACAGGGAATAATGAAAAACTGTTTTTT. Encoded protein: CASSQRTGNNEKLFF.

V and J are TRBV30 and TRBJ2-5, with D perhaps TRBD2 (7 bases). Trimming took 1 base from V and 2 from J, leaving 11 bases between them. Germline V gene data show CDR1 as GTSNPN and CDR2 as SVGIG (reference sequence). The CDR3 contains 14 residues. The CDR3 DNA sequence: TGTGCCTGGAGTGGGGGAGGGGGGCAAGAGACCCAGTACTTC. This gives the protein CAWSGGGGQETQYF.

The chain employs TRBV10-3 and TRBJ2-3; D gene unclear. V was trimmed by 7 bases and J by 2 bases, leaving 10 bases between them. Germline values: CDR1 ENHRY, CDR2 SYGVKD. The CDR3 consists of 13 residues. Written as DNA, the CDR3 is TGTGCCATCACTAGAGAGGCCACAGATACGCAGTATTTT. It encodes CAITREATDTQYF.

This clone was observed once. The chain has TRBV2 and TRBJ2-1; 12 bases align to TRBD2. V shed 6 bases and J 7 bases; nucleotides not matched to a gene: 10. This CDR3 has 16 amino acids. Germline V gene lookup returns CDR1 SNHLY and CDR2 FYNNEI. This CDR3 is CASRELAGGSENEQFF. CDR3 DNA: TGTGCCAGCAGGGAGCTAGCGGGAGGGTCCGAGAATGAGCAGTTCTTC.

The V gene is TRBV6-6, the J gene TRBJ1-2; D might be TRBD1 (6 bases). The CDR3 covers 14 residues. The V and J ends lost 6 bases and 0 bases respectively, with 11 bases between them. CDR1 MNHNY and CDR2 SVGAGI come from the germline V gene (reference sequence). In DNA, the CDR3 is TGTGCCAGCAGCCTGACAGGAGCTAACTATGGCTACACCTTC. Translating it yields CASSLTGANYGYTF.

The chain uses TRBV5-1 and TRBJ1-2; tentative D call: TRBD1 (6 bases). V dropped 4 bases and J dropped 0 bases, with 22 bases sitting between them. The CDR3 is 18 amino acids. The germline CDR1 and CDR2 sequences are SGHRS and YFSETQ. The CDR3 protein is CASSPEGHPGRSNYGYTF. CDR3 DNA: TGCGCCAGCAGCCCAGAGGGACACCCGGGACGCTCTAACTATGGCTACACCTTC.

This chain connects TRBV5-1 to TRBJ1-1; D is unresolved. Trimming took 4 bases from V and 4 from J, leaving 14 bases between them. This CDR3 has 14 residues. The germline CDR1 and CDR2 sequences are SGHRS and YFSETQ. The CDR3 DNA follows: TGCGCCAGCAGCCCCGACACCCCGGCCACTGAAGCTTTCTTT. Residues: CASSPDTPATEAFF.

About this clone itself: Within the sample, other DNA sequences also encode this same CDR3. The CDR3 loop reads CASSERGGNTGELFF. The DNA for the CDR3 is TGTGCCAGCAGTGAACGAGGCGGGAACACCGGGGAGCTGTTTTTT. The rearrangement links TRBV25-1 to TRBJ2-2; D call uncertain. The germline V gene has CDR1 MGHDK and CDR2 SYGVNS. With 2 bases removed from V and 1 base from J, the gap between germline ends came to 8 bases. The length of the CDR3 is 15 residues.

This rearrangement joins TRBV2 to TRBJ1-5; TRBD1 agrees at 10 bases. CDR1 and CDR2 (germline): SNHLY, FYNNEI. V lost 6 bases and J lost 7; bases outside the gene matches: 9. The CDR3 length is 15 residues. This CDR3 reads CASSFLGQGEQPQHF. The CDR3 nucleotides read TGTGCCAGCAGCTTTTTAGGACAGGGGGAACAGCCCCAGCATTTT. The entire variable domain, with the rest obtained from reference TRBV2 and TRBJ1-5, is as follows: EPEVTQTPSHQVTQMGQEVILRCVPISNHLYFYWYRQILGQKVEFLVSFYNNEISEKSEIFDDQFSVERPDGSNFTLKIRSTKLEDSAMYFCASSFLGQGEQPQHFGDGTRLSIL.

The chain links TRBV5-4 to TRBJ1-1, with TRBD1 matching over 10 bases. Germline V gives CDR1 SGHNT, CDR2 YYREEE (reference sequence). Trimming at V came to 3 bases and at J to 3 bases, leaving 8 bases not matched to a gene. The CDR3 consists of 16 residues. CDR3 nucleotide sequence: TGTGCCAGCAGCTCCCGGACAGGGGGGGAGTACACTGAAGCTTTCTTT. This sequence encodes CASSSRTGGEYTEAFF.

The chain employs TRBV5-8 and TRBJ1-1; TRBD1 might be the D (5 bases). V was shortened by 5 bases and J by 0 bases, with 14 bases between the two germline ends. The CDR3 extends over 15 amino acids. Per the germline V gene, CDR1 is SGHTS and CDR2 is YDEGEE. The CDR3 spells CASRGGTGMNTEAFF. CDR3 nucleotides: TGTGCCAGCAGGGGGGGTACTGGAATGAACACTGAAGCTTTCTTT.

The V and J genes are TRBV4-3 and TRBJ2-3, with TRBD2 matching 9 bases. This CDR3 is 17 amino acids long. The trim removed 0 bases at V and 3 bases at J, leaving 7 bases unmatched. Germline V gene sequence: CDR1 LGHNA, CDR2 YSLEER. In DNA, the CDR3 is TGCGCCAGCAGCCAAGAGGTAGCGGGGGCTGGGACAGATACGCAGTATTTT. Its protein is CASSQEVAGAGTDTQYF.

The chain recombines TRBV19 with TRBJ2-2, with D hard to call. This CDR3 contains 14 residues. The V end lost 5 bases, the J end lost 0 bases, and 7 bases lay between the germline ends. Germline V CDR1 and CDR2: LNHDA, SQIVND (reference sequence). This chain's CDR3 is CASSPQANTGELFF. The CDR3 DNA follows: TGTGCCAGTAGTCCCCAGGCGAACACCGGGGAGCTGTTTTTT.

This clone has just a few counts. The V and J genes are TRBV9 and TRBJ2-7; possible D gene TRBD1, 5 bases. CDR1 SGDLS and CDR2 YYNGEE come from the germline V gene. The CDR3 runs to 14 residues. V dropped 0 bases and J dropped 4 bases, with 11 bases sitting between them. Written as DNA, the CDR3 is TGTGCCAGCAGCGTAGGGCCAGGGCAGTACGAGCAGTACTTC. Its translation is CASSVGPGQYEQYF. The whole variable domain, remainder taken from reference TRBV9 and TRBJ2-7, is DSGVTQTPKHLITATGQRVTLRCSPRSGDLSVYWYQQSLDQGLQFLIQYYNGEERAKGNILERFSAQQFPDLHSELNLSSLELGDSALYFCASSVGPGQYEQYFGPGTRLTVT.

The rearrangement uses TRBV10-3 and TRBJ1-1; D possibly corresponds to TRBD1 (6 bases). This CDR3 has 12 residues. Germline-derived CDR1 and CDR2 are ENHRY and SYGVKD. Trimming took 8 bases from V and 1 from J, leaving 8 bases between them. CDR3 coding DNA: TGTGCCATCCAGACAGGGAACACTGAAGCTTTCTTT. Its translation: CAIQTGNTEAFF.

The rearrangement links TRBV5-4 to TRBJ2-1, with D possibly TRBD2 on 6 matching bases. CDR3 size: 15 residues. The germline V gene has CDR1 SGHNT and CDR2 YYREEE (reference sequence). With 0 bases removed from V and 7 bases from J, the gap between germline ends came to 14 bases. CDR3 in amino acids: CASSLVQDGGNEQFF. The CDR3 DNA reads as TGTGCCAGCAGCTTGGTTCAGGACGGGGGAAATGAGCAGTTCTTC.